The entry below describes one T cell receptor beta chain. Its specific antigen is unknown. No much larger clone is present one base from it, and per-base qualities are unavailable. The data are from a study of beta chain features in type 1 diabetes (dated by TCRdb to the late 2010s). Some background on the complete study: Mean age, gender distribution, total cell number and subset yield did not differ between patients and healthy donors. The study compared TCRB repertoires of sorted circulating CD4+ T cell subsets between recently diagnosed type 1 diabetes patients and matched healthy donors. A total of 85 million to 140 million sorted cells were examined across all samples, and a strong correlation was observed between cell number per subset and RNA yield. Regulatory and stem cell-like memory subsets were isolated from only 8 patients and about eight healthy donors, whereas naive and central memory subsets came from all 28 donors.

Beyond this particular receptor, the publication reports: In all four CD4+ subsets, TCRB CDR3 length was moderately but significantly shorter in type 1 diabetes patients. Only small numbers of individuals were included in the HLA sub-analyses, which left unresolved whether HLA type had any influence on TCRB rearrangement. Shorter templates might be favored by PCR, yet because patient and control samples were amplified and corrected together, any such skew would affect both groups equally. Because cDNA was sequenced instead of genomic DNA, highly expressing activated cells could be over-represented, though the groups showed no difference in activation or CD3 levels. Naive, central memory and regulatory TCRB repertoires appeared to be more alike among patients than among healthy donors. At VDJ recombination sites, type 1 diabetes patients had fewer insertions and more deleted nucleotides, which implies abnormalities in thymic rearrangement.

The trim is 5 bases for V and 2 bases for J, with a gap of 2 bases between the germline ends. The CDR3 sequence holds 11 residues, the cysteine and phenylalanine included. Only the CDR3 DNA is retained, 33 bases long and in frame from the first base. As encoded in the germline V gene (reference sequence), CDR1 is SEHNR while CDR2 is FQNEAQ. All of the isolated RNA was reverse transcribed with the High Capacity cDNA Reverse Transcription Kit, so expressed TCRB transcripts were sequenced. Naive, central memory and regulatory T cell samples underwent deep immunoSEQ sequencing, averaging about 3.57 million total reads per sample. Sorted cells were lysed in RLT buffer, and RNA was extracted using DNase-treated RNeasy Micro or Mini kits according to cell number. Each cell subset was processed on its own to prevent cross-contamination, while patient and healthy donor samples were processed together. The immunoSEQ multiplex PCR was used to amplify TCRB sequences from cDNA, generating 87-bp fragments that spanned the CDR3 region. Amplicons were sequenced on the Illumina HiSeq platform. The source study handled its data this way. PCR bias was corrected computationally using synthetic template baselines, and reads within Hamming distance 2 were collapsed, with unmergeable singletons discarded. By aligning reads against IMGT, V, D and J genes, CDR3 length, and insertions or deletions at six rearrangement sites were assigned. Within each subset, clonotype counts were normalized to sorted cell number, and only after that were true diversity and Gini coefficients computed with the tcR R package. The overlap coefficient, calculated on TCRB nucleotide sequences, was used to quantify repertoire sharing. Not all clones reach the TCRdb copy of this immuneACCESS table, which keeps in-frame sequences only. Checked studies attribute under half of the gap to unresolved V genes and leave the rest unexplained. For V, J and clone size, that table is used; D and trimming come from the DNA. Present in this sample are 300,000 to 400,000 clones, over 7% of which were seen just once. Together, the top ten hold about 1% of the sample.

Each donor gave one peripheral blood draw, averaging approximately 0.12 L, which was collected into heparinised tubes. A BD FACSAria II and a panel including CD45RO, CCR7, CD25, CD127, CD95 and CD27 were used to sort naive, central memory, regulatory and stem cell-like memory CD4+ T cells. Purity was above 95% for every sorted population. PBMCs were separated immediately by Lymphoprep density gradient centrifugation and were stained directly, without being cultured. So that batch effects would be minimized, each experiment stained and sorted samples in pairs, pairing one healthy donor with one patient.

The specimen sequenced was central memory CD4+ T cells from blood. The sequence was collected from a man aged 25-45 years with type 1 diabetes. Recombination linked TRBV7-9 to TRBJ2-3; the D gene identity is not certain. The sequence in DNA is TGTGCCAGCAGCCCCACAGATACGCAGTATTTT. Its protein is CASSPTDTQYF.